Presented here are 14 T cell receptor beta chains from one specimen sequenced in a study of T cell responses to AZD1222 COVID-19 vaccine. Generated by immunoSEQ multiplex PCR, the TCRdb table keeps only in-frame clones and is missing some. The sample has about 160,000 clones; around 92% are singletons. Sequenced material: peripheral blood, taken on day 0 of MenACWY control vaccination. Source of these receptors: an adult in good health.

The gene calls are TRBV27 and TRBJ1-5; no reliable D call. V lost 2 bases and J lost 7, with 12 bases in between. Germline loops: CDR1 MNHEY, CDR2 SMNVEV (reference sequence). The CDR3 covers 14 residues. DNA for the CDR3: TGTGCCAGCAGTTTAGGGAGGGTAGGCCAGCCCCAGCATTTT. As protein: CASSLGRVGQPQHF.

The genes are TRBV10-2 and TRBJ2-1; no firm D call. CDR1 WSHSY and CDR2 SAAADI come from the germline V gene. Trimming took off 4 bases at V and 6 bases at J, with 4 bases between the two ends. This CDR3 has 11 residues. The CDR3 sequence: CASSGGNEQFF. The DNA of the CDR3 is TGCGCCAGCAGTGGGGGCAATGAGCAGTTCTTC.

This clone was seen a few times. The chain recombines TRBV3-1 (or the pseudogene TRBV3-2) with TRBJ1-6; unclear D gene. Trimming cost V 0 bases and J 2 bases, with 11 bases left between them. From germline, CDR1 is LGHDT and CDR2 YNNKEL (reference sequence). The CDR3 is made up of 17 amino acids. The CDR3 reads CASSQDLGCAYNSPLHF. The CDR3 DNA follows: TGTGCCAGCAGCCAAGACTTAGGGTGTGCCTATAATTCACCCCTCCACTTT.

This chain connects TRBV9 to TRBJ1-5; D ambiguous. The V gene lost 0 bases and the J gene lost 1 base, with 5 bases spanning the gap. The CDR3 totals 14 residues. Germline V CDR1 and CDR2: SGDLS, YYNGEE. DNA for the CDR3: TGTGCCAGCAGCGTAGCTAAGAGCAATCAGCCCCAGCATTTT. It translates to CASSVAKSNQPQHF. Looking up the rest from reference TRBV9 and TRBJ1-5 gives the full variable domain: DSGVTQTPKHLITATGQRVTLRCSPRSGDLSVYWYQQSLDQGLQFLIQYYNGEERAKGNILERFSAQQFPDLHSELNLSSLELGDSALYFCASSVAKSNQPQHFGDGTRLSIL.

This chain joins TRBV3-1 (or the pseudogene TRBV3-2) and TRBJ1-4; D gene ambiguous. Germline values: CDR1 LGHDT, CDR2 YNNKEL (reference sequence). The CDR3 runs to 15 residues. Between the trimmed V and J ends, which lost 2 bases and 0 bases, there was a span of 7 bases. The CDR3: CASSQTTPTNEKLFF. DNA of the CDR3: TGTGCCAGCAGCCAAACCACCCCAACTAATGAAAAACTGTTTTTT.

The chain joins TRBV4-1 to TRBJ2-4, with D perhaps matching TRBD2 (5 bases). V was clipped by 6 bases and J by 8 bases, with 23 bases between them. CDR1 is MGHRA and CDR2 is YSYEKL in the germline V gene. The CDR3 contains 16 residues. The CDR3: CASRPRSSGPEDIQYF. CDR3 DNA: TGCGCCAGCAGGCCAAGATCGTCGGGTCCGGAGGACATTCAGTACTTC.

This sequence joins TRBV7-6 and TRBJ1-1; D is unresolved. Trimming took off 2 bases at V and 5 bases at J, with 15 bases between the two ends. Germline CDR1 is SGHVS and CDR2 is FNYEAQ. There are 15 residues in the CDR3. As DNA, the CDR3 is TGTGCCAGCAGCTTAAGCCGGGCTCGTCTGACTGAAGCTTTCTTT. Encoded protein: CASSLSRARLTEAFF.

This chain connects TRBV6-2 or TRBV6-3 to TRBJ1-5; tentative D call: TRBD1 (5 bases). CDR1 is MNHEY and CDR2 is SVGEGT in the germline V gene. V was shortened by 2 bases and J by 7 bases, with 9 bases between the two germline ends. This CDR3 comprises 13 residues. The CDR3 DNA follows: TGTGCCAGCAGTTACGCAGGGTGGCAGCCCCAGCATTTT. Its translation: CASSYAGWQPQHF.

V is TRBV19 and J is TRBJ1-3; 7 nucleotides align to TRBD1. Germline CDR1 and CDR2: LNHDA and SQIVND (reference sequence). The CDR3 length is 16 residues. Unmatched junction bases numbered 9, after V lost 5 bases and J lost 2 bases. The CDR3, as DNA: TGTGCCAGTAGTTACGGGACAGTAATGGCTGGAAACACCATATATTTT. Translated, it gives CASSYGTVMAGNTIYF.

V gene TRBV11-2 combines with J gene TRBJ1-2, with D possibly TRBD1 on 5 matching bases. CDR3 length equals 14 residues. V lost 5 bases and J 5 bases, leaving 15 bases between the germline ends. CDR1 and CDR2 (germline): SGHAT, FQNNGV. The CDR3 protein is CASSARPGRYGYTF. The CDR3 region has the DNA TGTGCCAGCAGCGCGAGGCCGGGACGTTATGGCTACACCTTC.

The chain employs TRBV5-1 and TRBJ1-6; perhaps TRBD1 as D (5 bases). Trimming pared 4 bases from V and 10 bases from J, leaving 12 bases between. CDR1 and CDR2 (germline): SGHRS, YFSETQ. The CDR3 length is 13 residues. This chain's CDR3 is CASSPVRDSPLHF. Here the CDR3 DNA reads TGCGCCAGCAGCCCGGTCAGGGACTCACCCCTCCACTTT.

The V gene is TRBV7-2, the J gene TRBJ2-1; TRBD2 might be the D (6 bases). V lost 5 bases to trimming and J lost 4 bases, with 15 bases between them. From germline, CDR1 is SGHTA and CDR2 FQGNSA. The length of the CDR3 is 15 residues. In DNA form, the CDR3 reads TGTGCCAGCAGCCCCACCCGCGGGGTTTACAATGAGCAGTTCTTC. As protein: CASSPTRGVYNEQFF.

This sequence joins TRBV9 and TRBJ2-3; no clear D gene. Germline values: CDR1 SGDLS, CDR2 YYNGEE. V lost 2 bases and J 2 bases, leaving 3 bases between the germline ends. This CDR3 comprises 12 residues. The CDR3 nucleotides read TGTGCCAGCAGCGTGACCACAGATACGCAGTATTTT. Its translation: CASSVTTDTQYF.

The V gene is TRBV7-3, the J gene TRBJ2-3, with 15 bases lining up with TRBD2. Germline V gene lookup returns CDR1 SGHTA and CDR2 FQGTGA. The CDR3 extends over 15 amino acids. The J segment lost 11 bases and the V segment lost 0 bases, leaving 3 bases of the junction unmatched. CDR3 bases: TGTGCCAGCAGCTTAACGGGACTAGCGGGAGGTTGGCAGTATTTT. It specifies CASSLTGLAGGWQYF.